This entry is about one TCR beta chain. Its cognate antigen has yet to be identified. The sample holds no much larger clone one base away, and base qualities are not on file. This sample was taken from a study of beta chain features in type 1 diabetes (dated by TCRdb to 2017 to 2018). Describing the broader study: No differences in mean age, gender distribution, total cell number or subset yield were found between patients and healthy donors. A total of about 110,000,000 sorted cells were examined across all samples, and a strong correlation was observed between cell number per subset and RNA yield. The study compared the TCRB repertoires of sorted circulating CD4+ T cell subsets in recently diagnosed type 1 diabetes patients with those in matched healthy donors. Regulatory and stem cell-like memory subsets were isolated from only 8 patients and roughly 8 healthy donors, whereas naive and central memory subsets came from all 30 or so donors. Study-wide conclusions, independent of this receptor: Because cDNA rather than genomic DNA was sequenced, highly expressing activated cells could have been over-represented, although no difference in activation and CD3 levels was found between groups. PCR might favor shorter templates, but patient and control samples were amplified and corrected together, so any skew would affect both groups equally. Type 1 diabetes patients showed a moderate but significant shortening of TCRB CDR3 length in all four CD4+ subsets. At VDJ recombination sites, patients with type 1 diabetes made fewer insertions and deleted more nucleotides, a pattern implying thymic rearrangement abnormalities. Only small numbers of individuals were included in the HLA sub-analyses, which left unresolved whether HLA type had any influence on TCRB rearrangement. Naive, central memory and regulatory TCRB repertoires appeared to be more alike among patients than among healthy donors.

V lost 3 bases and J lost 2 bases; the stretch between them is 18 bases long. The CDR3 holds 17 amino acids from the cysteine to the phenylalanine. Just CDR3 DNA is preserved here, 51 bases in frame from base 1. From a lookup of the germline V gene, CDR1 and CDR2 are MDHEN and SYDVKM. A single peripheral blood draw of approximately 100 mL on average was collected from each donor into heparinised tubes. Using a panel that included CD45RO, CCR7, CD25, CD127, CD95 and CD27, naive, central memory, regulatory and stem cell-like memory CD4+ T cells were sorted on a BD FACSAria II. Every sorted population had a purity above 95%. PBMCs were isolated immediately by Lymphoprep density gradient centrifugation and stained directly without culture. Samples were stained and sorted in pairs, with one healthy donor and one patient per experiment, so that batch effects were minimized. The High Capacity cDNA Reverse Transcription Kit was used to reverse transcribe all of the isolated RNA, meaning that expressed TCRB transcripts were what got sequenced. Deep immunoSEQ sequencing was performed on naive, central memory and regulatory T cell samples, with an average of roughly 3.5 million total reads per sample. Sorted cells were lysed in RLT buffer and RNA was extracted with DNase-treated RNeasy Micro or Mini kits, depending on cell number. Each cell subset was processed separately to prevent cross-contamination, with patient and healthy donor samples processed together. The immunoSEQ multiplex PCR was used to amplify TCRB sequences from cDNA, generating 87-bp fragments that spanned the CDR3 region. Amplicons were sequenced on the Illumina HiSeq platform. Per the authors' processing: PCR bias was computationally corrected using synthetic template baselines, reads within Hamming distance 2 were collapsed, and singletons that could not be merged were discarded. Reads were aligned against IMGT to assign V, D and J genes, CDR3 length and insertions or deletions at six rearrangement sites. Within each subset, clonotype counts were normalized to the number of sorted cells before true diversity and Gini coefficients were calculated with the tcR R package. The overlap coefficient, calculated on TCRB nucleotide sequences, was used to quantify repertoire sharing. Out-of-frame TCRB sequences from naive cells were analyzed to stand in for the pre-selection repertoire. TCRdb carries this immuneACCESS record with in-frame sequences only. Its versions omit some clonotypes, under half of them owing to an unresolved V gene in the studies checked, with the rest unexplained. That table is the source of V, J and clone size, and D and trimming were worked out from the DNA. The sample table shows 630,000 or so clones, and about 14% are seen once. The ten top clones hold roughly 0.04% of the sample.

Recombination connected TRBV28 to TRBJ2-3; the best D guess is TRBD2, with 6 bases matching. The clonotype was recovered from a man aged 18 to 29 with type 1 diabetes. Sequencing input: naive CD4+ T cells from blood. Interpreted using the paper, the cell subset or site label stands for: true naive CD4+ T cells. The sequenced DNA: TGTGCCAGCAGTTTTTATCGGGGGTCGGGGTACACAGATACGCAGTATTTT. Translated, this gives CASSFYRGSGYTDTQYF.